This T cell receptor (beta chain) was recorded in a study of PD-1 blockade in classical Hodgkin lymphoma. Comments on this clone: The antigen is undetermined. This clone may be a read error of a much larger clone one base away.

Assay: immunoSEQ multiplex PCR; the TCRdb copy retains only in-frame clones and omits some. Among approximately 19,000 clones, around 75% were seen once, and the ten largest hold around 17%. All patients experienced relapse after autologous stem cell transplantation, and brentuximab vedotin exposure was variable. Broader study findings: Complete responders entered with baseline diversity on par with newly diagnosed patients, the results showed.

Germline CDR1 is LGHNA and CDR2 is YNFKEQ. V was clipped by 5 bases and J by 0 bases, with 11 bases between them. The CDR3 spans 15 residues. The genes are TRBV4-2 and TRBJ1-5; D is possibly TRBD1 (5 bases). The sequencing used peripheral blood mononuclear cells (PBMCs), collected before the second cycle of nivolumab. This TCR was recovered from a human donor with classical Hodgkin lymphoma. CDR3 bases: TGTGCCAGCAGCTTGCAGGGTTATAGCAATCAGCCCCAGCATTTT. This encodes CASSLQGYSNQPQHF.